What follows are 15 T cell receptor beta chains derived from one specimen sequenced in a study of T cell responses to AZD1222 COVID-19 vaccine (dated by TCRdb to 2020 to 2022). Libraries were built with the immunoSEQ multiplex PCR assay. TCRdb holds this immuneACCESS table with in-frame rearrangements only. Some clones are missing; in checked studies, unresolved V genes explain under half, and the rest has no known cause. The sample records over 150,000 clones, about nine tenths of which are singletons. The biggest ten clones account for over 1.5% of the sample. Interpreted using the paper, the time point label stands for: baseline before first vaccination. The input for sequencing was peripheral blood, taken on day 0 of AZD1222 vaccination. Source of these receptors: an adult in good health.

The chain uses TRBV19 and TRBJ1-2, with D tentatively TRBD1 (6 bases). The CDR3 totals 16 residues. Trimming removed 1 base from V and 2 bases from J, with 14 bases in between. Germline values: CDR1 LNHDA, CDR2 SQIVND (reference sequence). The DNA of the CDR3 is TGTGCCAGTAGTATAGCTCAGGGGCGCATCAACTATGGCTACACCTTC. It is translated as CASSIAQGRINYGYTF.

This chain links TRBV11-3 with TRBJ2-1; D not certain. Trimming removed 1 base at V and 8 bases at J, with 3 bases between. Germline V gives CDR1 SGHNT, CDR2 YENEEA. The CDR3 length is 11 residues. CDR3 in DNA: TGTGCCAGCAGCTTAGGATATGAGCAGTTCTTC. Translation: CASSLGYEQFF.

V usage is TRBV6-6 and J usage is TRBJ1-5; perhaps TRBD1 as D (5 bases). V was pared by 5 bases and J by 0 bases, with 17 bases between. Germline V gene sequence: CDR1 MNHNY, CDR2 SVGAGI (reference sequence). CDR3 length: 17 residues. As DNA, the CDR3 is TGTGCCAGCAGTCGACGACCCCAGGGAAATAGCAATCAGCCCCAGCATTTT. This encodes CASSRRPQGNSNQPQHF.

This rearrangement joins TRBV30 to TRBJ1-5; D is ambiguous. The germline V gene has CDR1 GTSNPN and CDR2 SVGIG (reference sequence). Trimming shortened V by 1 base and J by 7 bases, and 8 bases separated the two germline ends. The CDR3 runs to 12 residues. The CDR3: CAWSDHGQPQHF. CDR3 coding DNA: TGTGCCTGGAGTGACCATGGGCAGCCCCAGCATTTT.

DNA of the CDR3: TGTGCCAGTAGTAGGCTCAGGGGGGAAGAAGTTGAAGCTTTCTTT. Protein: CASSRLRGEEVEAFF. The V call is TRBV19, the J call TRBJ1-1; 7 nucleotides align to TRBD1. CDR1 and CDR2 (germline): LNHDA, SQIVND (reference sequence). The CDR3 contains 15 residues. After removal of 4 bases from V and 7 bases from J, the junction contained 12 bases not matched to a gene.

The rearrangement links TRBV4-1 to TRBJ1-2; D might be TRBD1 (5 bases). The germline gives CDR1 MGHRA, CDR2 YSYEKL. The V end lost 0 bases, the J end lost 2 bases, and 10 bases lay between the germline ends. The CDR3 is 15 amino acids. CDR3 sequence: CASSQERQKNYGYTF. DNA for the CDR3: TGCGCCAGCAGCCAAGAAAGACAGAAAAACTATGGCTACACCTTC.

This chain uses TRBV10-1 with TRBJ2-1; 9 nucleotides agree with TRBD2. V gave up 6 bases and J gave up 10 bases; unmatched junction bases: 13. The germline CDR1 and CDR2 sequences are WNHNN and SYGVQD (reference sequence). The CDR3 is 15 residues long. DNA of the CDR3: TGCGCCAGCAGCCAGACCCTCGGGCTAGCGGGGGAGCAGTTCTTC. It translates to CASSQTLGLAGEQFF.

The chain has TRBV2 and TRBJ2-5; weak D call: TRBD2 (6 bases). V gave up 6 bases and J gave up 5 bases, with 19 bases separating them. Per germline, CDR1 SNHLY and CDR2 FYNNEI. This CDR3 has 15 amino acids. The CDR3, as DNA: TGTGCCAGCAGCCGGGACTCCGGGACGGTGGAGACCCAGTACTTC. Translating gives CASSRDSGTVETQYF.

This clone was seen only a few times. The rearrangement links TRBV7-9 to TRBJ2-3; D perhaps matches TRBD1 (5 bases). The CDR3 runs 15 residues. V was cut by 1 base and J by 4 bases, with 12 bases left in between. In germline, CDR1 is SEHNR, CDR2 FQNEAQ (reference sequence). The CDR3 here is CASSLVQGEADTQYF. Written as DNA, the CDR3 is TGTGCCAGCAGCTTAGTTCAGGGTGAGGCAGATACGCAGTATTTT.

This chain links TRBV3-1 (or the pseudogene TRBV3-2) with TRBJ2-7, with D tentatively TRBD1 (5 bases). The CDR3 extends over 15 amino acids. Trimming took off 4 bases at V and 1 base at J, with 14 bases between the two ends. Germline CDR1 and CDR2: LGHDT and YNNKEL (reference sequence). The CDR3 DNA reads as TGTGCCAGCAGCCCGTGGACACGCCCGTCCTACGAGCAGTACTTC. It translates to CASSPWTRPSYEQYF.

This chain uses TRBV11-2 with TRBJ1-1; D is unresolved. Germline V CDR1 and CDR2: SGHAT, FQNNGV. CDR3 length: 13 residues. V lost 2 bases and J lost 1, with 5 bases in between. DNA for the CDR3: TGTGCCAGCAGCTTAAATACGAACACTGAAGCTTTCTTT. This sequence encodes CASSLNTNTEAFF.

The chain joins TRBV11-1 to TRBJ1-1; a possible D gene is TRBD1 (5 bases). V gave up 4 bases and J gave up 8 bases, with 11 bases separating them. The CDR3 sequence is 12 residues long. Germline V CDR1 and CDR2: SGHAT, FQDESV (reference sequence). The CDR3 is CASSSLTAEAFF. Written as DNA, the CDR3 is TGTGCCAGCAGCTCCTTGACAGCAGAAGCTTTCTTT.

Only one count was recorded for this clone. The V gene is TRBV6-2 or TRBV6-3, the J gene TRBJ1-1, with 8 bases that match TRBD1. Germline loops: CDR1 MNHEY, CDR2 SVGEGT. The CDR3 runs 15 residues. Trimming cost V 5 bases and J 2 bases; bases outside gene matches: 7. CDR3 residues: CASSQRQGINTEAFF. The CDR3 nucleotides read TGTGCCAGCAGTCAACGACAGGGGATCAACACTGAAGCTTTCTTT.

The rearrangement links TRBV4-1 to TRBJ2-6; D unresolved. Germline values: CDR1 MGHRA, CDR2 YSYEKL. The V gene lost 1 base and the J gene lost 0 bases, with 10 bases spanning the gap. The CDR3 is made up of 17 amino acids. The CDR3 DNA reads TGCGCCAGCAGCCAAGTTTTTCAGACCTCTGGGGCCAACGTCCTGACTTTC. Protein product: CASSQVFQTSGANVLTF.

The rearrangement joins TRBV27 to TRBJ2-1; 9 bases line up with TRBD1. CDR1 is MNHEY and CDR2 is SMNVEV in the germline V gene (reference sequence). The CDR3 length is 15 residues. V was pared by 2 bases and J by 8 bases, with 7 bases of the junction left unmatched. CDR3 nucleotide sequence: TGTGCCAGCAGTTTAGCACAGGGGGCGCACTATGAGCAGTTCTTC. This sequence encodes CASSLAQGAHYEQFF.